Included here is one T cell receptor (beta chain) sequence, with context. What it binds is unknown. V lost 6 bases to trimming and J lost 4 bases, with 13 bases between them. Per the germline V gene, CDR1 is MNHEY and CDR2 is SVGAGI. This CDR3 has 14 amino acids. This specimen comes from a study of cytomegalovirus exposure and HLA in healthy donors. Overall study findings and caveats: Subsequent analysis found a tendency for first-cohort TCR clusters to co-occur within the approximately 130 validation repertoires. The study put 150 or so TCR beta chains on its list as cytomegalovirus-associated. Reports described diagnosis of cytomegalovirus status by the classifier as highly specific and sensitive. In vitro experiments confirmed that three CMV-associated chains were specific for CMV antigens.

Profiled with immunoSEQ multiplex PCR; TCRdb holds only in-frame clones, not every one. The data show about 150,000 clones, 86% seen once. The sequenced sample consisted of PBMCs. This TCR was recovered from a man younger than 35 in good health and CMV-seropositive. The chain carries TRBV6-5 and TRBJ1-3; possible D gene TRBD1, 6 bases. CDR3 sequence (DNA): TGTGCCAGCAGAAGCCCAGGACAGGGAAACACCATATATTTT. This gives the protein CASRSPGQGNTIYF.